This TCR beta chain is drawn from a study of blood T cell repertoires in COVID-19. Overall study context: Sources were T cells, B-cell-depleted T cells, or PBMCs; the material itself was cDNA or gDNA.

CDR3 size: 15 residues. V lost 0 bases to trimming and J lost 0 bases, with 7 bases between them. Germline CDR1 is SGHTS and CDR2 is YDEGEE. Using immunoSEQ multiplex PCR, the repertoire was profiled, and TCRdb retains in-frame clones only, with some absent. The sample holds 130,000 to 150,000 clones, roughly four fifths seen once. The specimen was peripheral blood. V and J are TRBV5-8 and TRBJ1-5; D is uncertain. The receptor was derived from a human donor with acute or convalescent COVID-19. The donor label of this sample is uncertain. CDR3 DNA sequence: TGTGCCAGCAGCTTGGTCGGTCCTAGCAATCAGCCCCAGCATTTT. Translation gives CASSLVGPSNQPQHF.